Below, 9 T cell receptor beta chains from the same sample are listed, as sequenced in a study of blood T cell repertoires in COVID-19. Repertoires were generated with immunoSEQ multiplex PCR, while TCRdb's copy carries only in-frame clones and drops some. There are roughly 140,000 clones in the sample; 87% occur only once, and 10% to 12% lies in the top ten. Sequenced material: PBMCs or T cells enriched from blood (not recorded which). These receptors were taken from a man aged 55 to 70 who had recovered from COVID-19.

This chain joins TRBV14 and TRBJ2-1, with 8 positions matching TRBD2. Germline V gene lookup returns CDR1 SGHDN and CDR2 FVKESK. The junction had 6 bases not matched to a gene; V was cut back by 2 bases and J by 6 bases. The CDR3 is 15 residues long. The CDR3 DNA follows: TGTGCCAGCAGCCAAAGGACTAGCCTCCGCAATGAGCAGTTCTTC. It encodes CASSQRTSLRNEQFF. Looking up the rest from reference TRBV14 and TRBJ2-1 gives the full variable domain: EAGVTQFPSHSVIEKGQTVTLRCDPISGHDNLYWYRRVMGKEIKFLLHFVKESKQDESGMPNNRFLAERTGGTYSTLKVQPAELEDSGVYFCASSQRTSLRNEQFFGPGTRLTVL.

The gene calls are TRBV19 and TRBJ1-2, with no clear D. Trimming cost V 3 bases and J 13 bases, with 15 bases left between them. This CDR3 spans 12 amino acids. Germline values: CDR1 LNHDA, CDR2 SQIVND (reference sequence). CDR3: CASSMGAPGLTF. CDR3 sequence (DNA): TGTGCCAGTAGTATGGGAGCCCCTGGGCTCACCTTC.

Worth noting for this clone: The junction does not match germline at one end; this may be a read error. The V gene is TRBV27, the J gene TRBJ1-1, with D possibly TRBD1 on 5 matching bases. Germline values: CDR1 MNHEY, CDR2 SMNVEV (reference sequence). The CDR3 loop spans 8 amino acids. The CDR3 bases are TGTGCCGAACAGGCGCCCACGTTT. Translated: CAEQAPTF.

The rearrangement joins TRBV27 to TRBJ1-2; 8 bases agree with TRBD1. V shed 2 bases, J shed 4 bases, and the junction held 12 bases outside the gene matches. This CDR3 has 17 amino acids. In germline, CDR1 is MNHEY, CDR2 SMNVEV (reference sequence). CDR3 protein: CASSLRSGQDFGYGYTF. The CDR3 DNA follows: TGTGCCAGCAGTTTACGGTCGGGACAGGATTTTGGCTATGGCTACACCTTC.

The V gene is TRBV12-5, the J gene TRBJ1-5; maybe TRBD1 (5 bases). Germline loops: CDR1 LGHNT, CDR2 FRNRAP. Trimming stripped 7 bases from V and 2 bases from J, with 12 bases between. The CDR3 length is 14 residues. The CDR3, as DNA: TGTGCTAGTGCCGGGGGTCTCGGCAATCAGCCCCAGCATTTT. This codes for CASAGGLGNQPQHF.

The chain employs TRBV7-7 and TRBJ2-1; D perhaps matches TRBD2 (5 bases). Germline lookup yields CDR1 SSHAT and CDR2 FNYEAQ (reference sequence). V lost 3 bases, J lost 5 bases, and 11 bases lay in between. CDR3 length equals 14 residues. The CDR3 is CASSFKGSDNEQFF. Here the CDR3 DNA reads TGTGCCAGCAGCTTTAAAGGGAGCGACAATGAGCAGTTCTTC.

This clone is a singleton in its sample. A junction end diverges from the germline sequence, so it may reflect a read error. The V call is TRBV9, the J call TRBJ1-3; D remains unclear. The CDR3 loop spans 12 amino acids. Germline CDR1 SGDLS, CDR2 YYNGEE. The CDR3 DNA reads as TGTACCAGCAGCGTATCCTCAAACACCATATATTTT. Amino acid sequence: CTSSVSSNTIYF.

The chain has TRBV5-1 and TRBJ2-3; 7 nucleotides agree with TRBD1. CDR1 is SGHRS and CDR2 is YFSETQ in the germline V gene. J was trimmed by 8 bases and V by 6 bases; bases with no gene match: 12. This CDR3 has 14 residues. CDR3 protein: CASNYGQVQGTQYF. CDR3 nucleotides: TGCGCCAGCAACTATGGACAGGTACAGGGTACGCAGTATTTT.

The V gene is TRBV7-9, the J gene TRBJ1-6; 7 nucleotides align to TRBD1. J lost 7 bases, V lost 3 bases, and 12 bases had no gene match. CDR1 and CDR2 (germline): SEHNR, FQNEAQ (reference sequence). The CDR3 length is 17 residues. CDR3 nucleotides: TGTGCCAGCAGCTTTCACCATATGACAGGGCTCAATTCACCCCTCCACTTT. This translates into CASSFHHMTGLNSPLHF.